Below, one T cell receptor (beta chain) is given with its context. The data were obtained in a study of blood T cell repertoires in COVID-19. Turning to the study itself: Sites across the United States, Italy and Spain contributed samples from acute and convalescent COVID-19. Nucleic acid was either cDNA or gDNA, and it came from T cells, B-cell-depleted T cells, or PBMCs.

From germline, CDR1 is SQVTM and CDR2 ANQGSEA. The CDR3 loop spans 14 amino acids. V lost 6 bases, J lost 4 bases, and 11 bases stayed unmatched. Authors' processing steps: Amplified reference gene primers provided the basis for estimating nucleated cell counts. The repertoire was sequenced with immunoSEQ multiplex PCR; TCRdb's copy has only in-frame clones and lacks some. The V and J calls and clone size come from that table; D and trimming were worked out from the DNA. Here the sample spans under 120,000 clones, around 80% being singletons. This sequence was found in a man aged 65 to 79 with active or convalescent COVID-19. The specimen sequenced was peripheral blood. V gene TRBV29-1 combines with J gene TRBJ1-2; 7 bases fit TRBD1. The CDR3 nucleotides read TGCAGCGTGAGGACCGGGACAGAGGGCTATGGCTACACCTTC. As protein: CSVRTGTEGYGYTF.